What follows describes a single T cell receptor beta chain. Its antigen is unknown. The data stem from a study of cytomegalovirus exposure and HLA in healthy donors. At the level of the study: Per a later analysis, the roughly 640 first-cohort and 120 or so validation repertoires shared one platform. The study's findings and limits: Reported results showed that the classifier diagnosed cytomegalovirus status with high specificity and sensitivity. Across donors, most TCRs were seen rarely, yet some public ones were widespread.

Method: immunoSEQ multiplex PCR; TCRdb's copy keeps in-frame clones and lacks some. The data show about 43,000 clones, with more than 85% seen just once and 5% to 6% held by the top ten. The CDR3 spans 14 residues. Germline assignment: CDR1 LNHDA and CDR2 SQIVND (reference sequence). Trimming stripped 3 bases from V and 1 base from J, with 7 bases between. This chain joins TRBV19 and TRBJ2-1; weak D call: TRBD2 (5 bases). The sequence derives from a man aged 18 to 29 in good health and CMV-seronegative. The specimen sequenced was PBMCs. The CDR3 sequence is CASSITGSYNEQFF. CDR3 sequence (DNA): TGTGCCAGTAGTATCACGGGGTCCTACAATGAGCAGTTCTTC.